This TCR beta chain was identified during a study of response to subunit inactivated influenza vaccine. From the RT-PCR reads, TCRdb called clonotypes with MiXCR, one entry per CDR3 protein. There are about 570,000 distinct CDR3 sequences in the sample; 10% to 12% occur only once, and roughly 11% lies in the top ten. The same sample was also used in a study of T cells expressing NK-cell markers. Per that study: Libraries used 5'RACE template switching adding universal primer site and UMIs. T cells sorted in several experiments were restricted to alpha-beta TCR T cells by an anti-gamma-delta TCR antibody. Several donors had dominant NKG2C+ clonotypes that comprised roughly 1.0-7.5% of their CD8+ T cells. Where a handful of donors were concerned, these clonotypes also led the CD3+CD56-NKG2C+ fraction.

Sequencing was performed on PBMCs from blood, taken on the day of vaccination. This receptor was taken from a man over 45 who received an inactivated influenza vaccine.

The CDR3 bases are TGTGCCAGCAATCGACAGGGGGCGCGATCCTACGAGCAGTACTTC. Translation: CASNRQGARSYEQYF. The rearrangement joins TRBV27 to TRBJ2-7; 10 bases line up with TRBD1. This CDR3 has 15 residues. J lost 1 base, V lost 7 bases, and 7 bases had no gene match. From germline, CDR1 is MNHEY and CDR2 SMNVEV (reference sequence).